This T cell receptor (beta chain) was observed in a study of blood T cell repertoires in COVID-19. In the study overall: The study drew acute and convalescent COVID-19 samples from the United States, Italy and Spain.

Under the authors' procedure: For nucleated cells, counts were estimated from reference gene primer amplification. The table came from immunoSEQ multiplex PCR; TCRdb's copy has only in-frame clones and leaves some out. From that table come the V and J calls and clone size; the DNA was used to work out D and trimming. The table has 100,000 to 150,000 clones, around nine tenths seen once. Seattle cases were enrolled at active infection and followed longitudinally. The CDR3 contains 15 residues. Trimming cost V 0 bases and J 5 bases; bases outside gene matches: 1. Germline V CDR1 and CDR2: LGHNA, YNFKEQ.

The TCR sequence derives from a man in his forties or fifties with COVID-19, enrolled during active disease. The chain combines TRBV4-2 with TRBJ2-1; 10 positions agree with TRBD2. The sequenced sample consisted of peripheral blood. CDR3 protein: CASSQDGLADNEQFF. CDR3 nucleotide sequence: TGTGCCAGCAGCCAAGATGGACTAGCGGACAATGAGCAGTTCTTC.